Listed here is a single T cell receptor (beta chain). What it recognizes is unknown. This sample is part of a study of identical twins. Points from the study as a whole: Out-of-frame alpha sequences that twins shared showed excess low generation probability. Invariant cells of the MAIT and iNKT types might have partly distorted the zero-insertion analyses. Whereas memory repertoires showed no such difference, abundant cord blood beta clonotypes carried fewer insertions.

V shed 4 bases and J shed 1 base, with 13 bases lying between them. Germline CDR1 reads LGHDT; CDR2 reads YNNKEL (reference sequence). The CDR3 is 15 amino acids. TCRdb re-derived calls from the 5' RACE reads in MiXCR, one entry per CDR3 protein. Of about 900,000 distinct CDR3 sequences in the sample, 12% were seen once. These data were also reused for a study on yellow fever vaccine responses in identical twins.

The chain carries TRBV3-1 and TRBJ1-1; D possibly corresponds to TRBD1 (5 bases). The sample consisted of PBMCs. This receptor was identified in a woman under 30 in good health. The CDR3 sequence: CASSPSQGGNTEAFF. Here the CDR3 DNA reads TGTGCCAGCAGCCCTTCCCAGGGTGGGAACACTGAAGCTTTCTTT.